The rows below give T cell receptor beta chains drawn from one sample of a study of cytomegalovirus exposure and HLA in healthy donors. The table came from immunoSEQ multiplex PCR; TCRdb's copy has only in-frame clones and leaves some out. Among a few hundred thousand clones listed, approximately 79% were seen once. Input material: PBMCs. These receptors were taken from a girl aged 2-15 years in good health and CMV-seronegative. CDR3s include the opening cysteine and the closing phenylalanine or tryptophan. The D gene is left open where the match is weak. Where a row states a size, it is once, few, many or the class of an expanded clone; other rows omit it.

d_call: .; j_call: TRBJ1-5; v_call: TRBV10-3; clone_size: .; cdr3_aa: CATSGAYSNQPQHF; cdr3_nt: TGTGCCACCTCAGGGGCATATAGCAATCAGCCCCAGCATTTT
d_call: .; j_call: TRBJ1-4; v_call: TRBV7-9; clone_size: .; cdr3_aa: CSSSLKGGGEKLFF; cdr3_nt: TGTTCCAGCAGCTTAAAGGGTGGAGGTGAAAAACTGTTTTTT
d_call: .; j_call: TRBJ2-7; v_call: TRBV5-6; clone_size: .; cdr3_aa: CASSLDGSYEQYF; cdr3_nt: TGTGCCAGCAGCTTGGACGGGTCCTACGAGCAGTACTTC
d_call: .; j_call: TRBJ1-3; v_call: TRBV7-6; clone_size: .; cdr3_aa: CASSLGGSISGNTIYF; cdr3_nt: TGTGCCAGCAGCTTGGGGGGGAGTATCTCTGGAAACACCATATATTTT
d_call: TRBD1; j_call: TRBJ1-1; v_call: TRBV19; clone_size: .; cdr3_aa: CASTSDRGLQAFF; cdr3_nt: TGTGCCAGTACCTCCGACAGGGGGCTGCAAGCTTTCTTT
d_call: TRBD2; j_call: TRBJ2-5; v_call: TRBV7-3; clone_size: .; cdr3_aa: CASSSSGLAGDPGETQYF; cdr3_nt: TGTGCCAGCAGCTCGAGCGGGCTAGCGGGGGATCCGGGAGAGACCCAGTACTTC
d_call: .; j_call: TRBJ2-7; v_call: TRBV27; clone_size: few; cdr3_aa: CASSLSNRDRQYF; cdr3_nt: TGTGCCAGCAGTTTATCGAACCGGGATAGGCAGTACTTC
d_call: .; j_call: TRBJ1-5; v_call: TRBV5-8; clone_size: few; cdr3_aa: CASSSDGWGNQPQHF; cdr3_nt: TGTGCCAGCAGCTCCGACGGGTGGGGCAATCAGCCCCAGCATTTT
d_call: .; j_call: TRBJ1-2; v_call: TRBV6-5; clone_size: .; cdr3_aa: CASSAGSPGYGYTF; cdr3_nt: TGTGCCAGCAGTGCGGGGTCTCCTGGGTATGGCTACACCTTC
d_call: TRBD1; j_call: TRBJ1-3; v_call: TRBV4-1; clone_size: .; cdr3_aa: CASSQDQGVTIYF; cdr3_nt: TGCGCCAGCAGCCAAGATCAGGGGGTCACCATATATTTT
d_call: .; j_call: TRBJ2-7; v_call: TRBV5-1; clone_size: .; cdr3_aa: CASSLGSGTYEQYF; cdr3_nt: TGCGCCAGCAGCTTGGGATCGGGTACCTACGAGCAGTACTTC
d_call: TRBD2; j_call: TRBJ2-1; v_call: TRBV5-6; clone_size: .; cdr3_aa: CASSRGGIYNEQFF; cdr3_nt: TGTGCCAGCAGCCGCGGGGGGATTTACAATGAGCAGTTCTTC
d_call: .; j_call: TRBJ2-1; v_call: TRBV9; clone_size: .; cdr3_aa: CASSGANRVPYNEQFF; cdr3_nt: TGTGCCAGCAGCGGCGCCAACAGGGTCCCCTACAATGAGCAGTTCTTC
d_call: TRBD2; j_call: TRBJ2-5; v_call: TRBV6-5; clone_size: .; cdr3_aa: CASSYSSGRRGETQYF; cdr3_nt: TGTGCCAGCAGTTACTCTAGCGGGAGAAGGGGAGAGACCCAGTACTTC
d_call: .; j_call: TRBJ2-7; v_call: TRBV7-9; clone_size: .; cdr3_aa: CASSYRGGVYEQYF; cdr3_nt: TGTGCCAGCAGCTATAGGGGCGGCGTGTACGAGCAGTACTTC
d_call: TRBD1; j_call: TRBJ2-7; v_call: TRBV27; clone_size: .; cdr3_aa: CASSLSYYRDRAYEQYF; cdr3_nt: TGTGCCAGCAGTTTATCATACTACCGGGACAGGGCCTACGAGCAGTACTTC
d_call: .; j_call: TRBJ2-2; v_call: TRBV4-1; clone_size: .; cdr3_aa: CASSQDEPTYTGELFF; cdr3_nt: TGCGCCAGCAGCCAAGACGAGCCGACATACACCGGGGAGCTGTTTTTT
d_call: .; j_call: TRBJ2-7; v_call: TRBV5-6; clone_size: .; cdr3_aa: CASSLAGEQYF; cdr3_nt: TGTGCCAGCAGCTTGGCGGGCGAGCAGTACTTC
d_call: .; j_call: TRBJ1-3; v_call: TRBV5-1; clone_size: few; cdr3_aa: CASSFLGDGNTIYF; cdr3_nt: TGCGCCAGCAGCTTTTTAGGGGATGGAAACACCATATATTTT
d_call: .; j_call: TRBJ2-2; v_call: TRBV7-8; clone_size: .; cdr3_aa: CASSLGQGPYGELFF; cdr3_nt: TGTGCCAGCAGCTTGGGTCAGGGGCCGTACGGGGAGCTGTTTTTT
d_call: TRBD1; j_call: TRBJ2-5; v_call: TRBV7-9; clone_size: .; cdr3_aa: CASSFGAGGEETQYF; cdr3_nt: TGTGCCAGCAGCTTTGGGGCAGGGGGAGAAGAGACCCAGTACTTC
d_call: .; j_call: TRBJ2-7; v_call: TRBV19; clone_size: .; cdr3_aa: CASSSEGPLEQYF; cdr3_nt: TGTGCCAGTAGTTCGGAGGGCCCCCTCGAGCAGTACTTC
d_call: TRBD1; j_call: TRBJ2-7; v_call: TRBV7-8; clone_size: .; cdr3_aa: CASTRDRGREQYF; cdr3_nt: TGTGCCAGCACCCGGGACAGGGGGCGAGAGCAGTACTTC
d_call: .; j_call: TRBJ2-3; v_call: TRBV5-1; clone_size: .; cdr3_aa: CASSWGGDTDTQYF; cdr3_nt: TGCGCCAGCAGCTGGGGCGGGGATACAGATACGCAGTATTTT
d_call: .; j_call: TRBJ1-1; v_call: TRBV30; clone_size: .; cdr3_aa: CAWSDQGGTEAFF; cdr3_nt: TGTGCCTGGAGTGATCAGGGTGGCACTGAAGCTTTCTTT
d_call: TRBD1; j_call: TRBJ1-1; v_call: TRBV6-1; clone_size: few; cdr3_aa: CASSPRDRGNTEAFF; cdr3_nt: TGTGCCAGCAGTCCTCGGGACAGGGGGAACACTGAAGCTTTCTTT
d_call: TRBD1; j_call: TRBJ1-2; v_call: TRBV7-9; clone_size: .; cdr3_aa: CASSGGRGTVTGYYGYTF; cdr3_nt: TGTGCCAGCAGCGGGGGGCGAGGGACAGTAACTGGGTACTATGGCTACACCTTC
d_call: .; j_call: TRBJ1-4; v_call: TRBV11-2; clone_size: .; cdr3_aa: CASSLGDTPNEKLFF; cdr3_nt: TGTGCCAGCAGCCTGGGGGACACGCCGAATGAAAAACTGTTTTTT
d_call: .; j_call: TRBJ2-5; v_call: TRBV5-1; clone_size: .; cdr3_aa: CASSLAGGQETQYF; cdr3_nt: TGCGCCAGCAGCTTGGCGGGTGGCCAAGAGACCCAGTACTTC
d_call: .; j_call: TRBJ2-5; v_call: TRBV7-9; clone_size: .; cdr3_aa: CASSRLTGETQYF; cdr3_nt: TGTGCCAGCAGCCGACTTACGGGGGAGACCCAGTACTTC
d_call: TRBD1; j_call: TRBJ1-6; v_call: TRBV6-6; clone_size: .; cdr3_aa: CASTPRDRGFSSPLHF; cdr3_nt: TGTGCCAGTACGCCCCGGGACAGGGGTTTTAGTTCACCCCTCCACTTT
d_call: .; j_call: TRBJ1-1; v_call: TRBV7-9; clone_size: .; cdr3_aa: CASSSFGGWDTEAFF; cdr3_nt: TGTGCCAGCAGCTCCTTCGGGGGGTGGGACACTGAAGCTTTCTTT
d_call: .; j_call: TRBJ2-7; v_call: TRBV5-1; clone_size: .; cdr3_aa: CASSIGGLEQYF; cdr3_nt: TGCGCCAGCAGTATTGGGGGACTCGAGCAGTACTTC
d_call: TRBD2; j_call: TRBJ2-7; v_call: TRBV27; clone_size: .; cdr3_aa: CASSLTGLAGNYEQYF; cdr3_nt: TGTGCCAGCAGTTTAACGGGACTAGCGGGGAACTACGAGCAGTACTTC
d_call: .; j_call: TRBJ1-1; v_call: TRBV18; clone_size: once; cdr3_aa: CASSPPITGNTEAFF; cdr3_nt: TGTGCCAGCTCACCACCAATCACGGGTAACACTGAAGCTTTCTTT
d_call: .; j_call: TRBJ2-7; v_call: TRBV19; clone_size: .; cdr3_aa: CASSIVLASEQYF; cdr3_nt: TGTGCCAGTAGTATAGTTTTGGCCAGCGAGCAGTACTTC
d_call: TRBD1; j_call: TRBJ2-7; v_call: TRBV19; clone_size: .; cdr3_aa: CASDHLDRSGYEQYF; cdr3_nt: TGTGCCAGTGACCATTTGGACAGGAGCGGATACGAGCAGTACTTC
d_call: TRBD1; j_call: TRBJ2-1; v_call: TRBV27; clone_size: .; cdr3_aa: CASSLGQGATYFSYNEQFF; cdr3_nt: TGTGCCAGCAGTTTGGGACAGGGAGCTACCTATTTCTCTTACAATGAGCAGTTCTTC
d_call: TRBD2; j_call: TRBJ2-5; v_call: TRBV6-1; clone_size: .; cdr3_aa: CASRVGLVEETQYF; cdr3_nt: TGTGCCAGCAGGGTGGGACTAGTCGAAGAGACCCAGTACTTC
d_call: .; j_call: TRBJ2-3; v_call: TRBV6-5; clone_size: .; cdr3_aa: CASSPRVSTDTQYF; cdr3_nt: TGTGCCAGCAGTCCCAGGGTCAGCACAGATACGCAGTATTTT
d_call: TRBD2; j_call: TRBJ2-1; v_call: TRBV2; clone_size: once; cdr3_aa: CASTAGAYNEQFF; cdr3_nt: TGTGCCAGCACTGCGGGGGCCTACAATGAGCAGTTCTTC
d_call: TRBD1; j_call: TRBJ1-6; v_call: TRBV7-6; clone_size: .; cdr3_aa: CASSENPTGGPSPLHF; cdr3_nt: TGTGCCAGCAGCGAAAACCCGACAGGGGGCCCATCACCCCTCCACTTT
d_call: TRBD1; j_call: TRBJ2-2; v_call: TRBV7-6; clone_size: .; cdr3_aa: CASSLAGTAVRTGELFF; cdr3_nt: TGTGCCAGCAGCTTAGCAGGGACAGCGGTTCGGACCGGGGAGCTGTTTTTT
d_call: .; j_call: TRBJ2-7; v_call: TRBV5-4; clone_size: .; cdr3_aa: CASSWRNRSYEQYF; cdr3_nt: TGTGCCAGCAGCTGGCGGAATAGATCCTACGAGCAGTACTTC
d_call: .; j_call: TRBJ2-5; v_call: TRBV5-1; clone_size: .; cdr3_aa: CASSREIQETQYF; cdr3_nt: TGCGCCAGCAGTCGGGAGATCCAAGAGACCCAGTACTTC
d_call: .; j_call: TRBJ2-7; v_call: TRBV20-1; clone_size: .; cdr3_aa: CSAGRFYEQYF; cdr3_nt: TGCAGTGCTGGTCGGTTCTACGAGCAGTACTTC
d_call: TRBD2; j_call: TRBJ2-1; v_call: TRBV12-5; clone_size: .; cdr3_aa: CASGHREGPYNEQFF; cdr3_nt: TGTGCTAGTGGTCATCGGGAGGGCCCCTACAATGAGCAGTTCTTC
d_call: TRBD1; j_call: TRBJ2-5; v_call: TRBV6-1; clone_size: .; cdr3_aa: CASISGQGAGETQYF; cdr3_nt: TGTGCCAGCATTTCTGGACAGGGGGCGGGAGAGACCCAGTACTTC
d_call: .; j_call: TRBJ2-1; v_call: TRBV7-9; clone_size: .; cdr3_aa: CASSSPRNEQFF; cdr3_nt: TGTGCCAGCAGCTCCCCTAGGAATGAGCAGTTCTTC
d_call: .; j_call: TRBJ1-2; v_call: TRBV27; clone_size: .; cdr3_aa: CASSLKGGSYGYTF; cdr3_nt: TGTGCCAGCAGTTTAAAGGGAGGTTCCTATGGCTACACCTTC
d_call: TRBD1; j_call: TRBJ1-1; v_call: TRBV9; clone_size: .; cdr3_aa: CASSVEGQALEAFF; cdr3_nt: TGTGCCAGCAGCGTAGAGGGACAGGCTCTTGAAGCTTTCTTT
d_call: .; j_call: TRBJ1-2; v_call: TRBV7-9; clone_size: .; cdr3_aa: CSSSLYLDGYTF; cdr3_nt: TGTTCCAGCAGCTTATATCTCGATGGCTACACCTTC
d_call: .; j_call: TRBJ1-5; v_call: TRBV4-1; clone_size: .; cdr3_aa: CASSLEPGSNQPQHF; cdr3_nt: TGCGCCAGCAGCCTCGAACCCGGGAGCAATCAGCCCCAGCATTTT
d_call: .; j_call: TRBJ2-3; v_call: TRBV4-1; clone_size: .; cdr3_aa: CASSQHAVGEDSTTDTQYF; cdr3_nt: TGCGCCAGCAGCCAACATGCAGTGGGAGAGGACTCGACCACAGATACGCAGTATTTT
d_call: TRBD1; j_call: TRBJ1-6; v_call: TRBV9; clone_size: few; cdr3_aa: CASSVDGTGAYSPLHF; cdr3_nt: TGTGCCAGCAGCGTAGACGGGACAGGGGCCTATTCACCCCTCCACTTT
d_call: TRBD2; j_call: TRBJ2-2; v_call: TRBV11-2; clone_size: .; cdr3_aa: CASSRQGLGSTGELFF; cdr3_nt: TGTGCCAGCAGCAGGCAGGGACTAGGGAGTACCGGGGAGCTGTTTTTT
d_call: TRBD1; j_call: TRBJ2-7; v_call: TRBV5-6; clone_size: few; cdr3_aa: CASSKTGQGSYEQYF; cdr3_nt: TGTGCCAGCAGCAAGACCGGACAGGGGTCCTACGAGCAGTACTTC
d_call: .; j_call: TRBJ2-3; v_call: TRBV7-9; clone_size: few; cdr3_aa: CASEPLTGGGTDTQYF; cdr3_nt: TGTGCCAGCGAACCTCTGACAGGAGGTGGCACAGATACGCAGTATTTT
d_call: TRBD1; j_call: TRBJ1-2; v_call: TRBV28; clone_size: .; cdr3_aa: CASSSPDRGSGYTF; cdr3_nt: TGTGCCAGCAGTTCGCCCGACAGGGGCAGTGGCTACACCTTC